This T cell receptor beta chain derives from a study of cytomegalovirus exposure and HLA in healthy donors. Whole-study results and caveats: When analyzed later, the rates of TCR association showed variation by HLA locus, with DRB1 the most and HLA-C the fewest. Through in vitro validation, three CMV-associated chains were shown to be specific for CMV antigens.

About this clone itself: Its antigen is not known.

Vbeta (60) and Jbeta (13) primers were used in the PCR. TCRdb's table, derived via immunoSEQ multiplex PCR, lists solely in-frame clones and lacks some. The sample shows about 91,000 clones, 85% to 90% of them seen only once. The ends were cut back, 1 base at V and 2 bases at J, with 10 bases in the middle. The CDR3 consists of 14 residues. The chain joins TRBV5-3 to TRBJ2-7; possible D gene TRBD2, 5 bases. TRBV5-3 falls under the ORF class, with uncertain function. This TCR was sampled from a man between 18 and 29 years old in good health and CMV-seronegative. The sample taken for sequencing was PBMCs. The CDR3 region has the DNA TGTGCCAGAAGCTTGCGAGAGGGTGCCTACGAGCAGTACTTC. Amino acid sequence: CARSLREGAYEQYF.